The rows below give T cell receptor beta chains drawn from one sample of a study of blood T cell repertoires in COVID-19. Profiling relied on immunoSEQ multiplex PCR, and the TCRdb table lists in-frame clones only, not all of them. The data contain 200,000 to 300,000 clones, approximately 86% of them seen just once; the ten biggest clones take up approximately 1.5%. Sequencing was carried out using peripheral blood. The receptors here all came from an older woman who had recovered from COVID-19. Each CDR3 is given with its conserved first and last residue. D genes are given only for firm matches. Clone size is stated in some rows and not others, as once, few, many or a class when expanded.

clone_size: -
j_call: TRBJ1-2
d_call: TRBD1
v_call: TRBV19
cdr3_aa: CASSRRTGGSGYTF
cdr3_nt: TGTGCCAGCTCAAGAAGGACAGGGGGCAGCGGCTACACCTTC

clone_size: -
j_call: TRBJ2-5
d_call: -
v_call: TRBV9
cdr3_aa: CASTLTGGQETQYF
cdr3_nt: TGTGCCAGCACTCTAACAGGTGGGCAAGAGACCCAGTACTTC

clone_size: -
j_call: TRBJ2-7
d_call: -
v_call: TRBV5-1
cdr3_aa: CASSLRTEAYEQYF
cdr3_nt: TGCGCCAGCAGCCTTCGGACAGAAGCATACGAGCAGTACTTC

clone_size: once
j_call: TRBJ1-2
d_call: -
v_call: TRBV11-2
cdr3_aa: CASSPSGGHYGYTF
cdr3_nt: TGTGCCAGCAGCCCTTCGGGGGGGCACTATGGCTACACCTTC

clone_size: once
j_call: TRBJ1-1
d_call: -
v_call: TRBV20-1
cdr3_aa: CSASPGAGNTEAFF
cdr3_nt: TGCAGTGCTAGTCCCGGTGCAGGAAACACTGAAGCTTTCTTT

clone_size: -
j_call: TRBJ1-2
d_call: TRBD1
v_call: TRBV28
cdr3_aa: CASSFSGQPTNYGYTF
cdr3_nt: TGTGCCAGCAGTTTCTCGGGACAGCCTACTAACTATGGCTACACCTTC

clone_size: -
j_call: TRBJ1-2
d_call: TRBD1
v_call: TRBV4-3
cdr3_aa: CASSQDPTGGVYGYTF
cdr3_nt: TGCGCCAGCAGCCAAGATCCGACAGGGGGCGTTTATGGCTACACCTTC

clone_size: -
j_call: TRBJ2-6
d_call: -
v_call: TRBV7-9
cdr3_aa: CASSARGSSGANVLTF
cdr3_nt: TGTGCCAGCAGCGCTCGGGGGTCCTCTGGGGCCAACGTCCTGACTTTC

clone_size: -
j_call: TRBJ1-4
d_call: TRBD1
v_call: TRBV19
cdr3_aa: CASALQGRREKLFF
cdr3_nt: TGTGCCAGTGCACTACAGGGGAGGCGTGAAAAACTGTTTTTT

clone_size: -
j_call: TRBJ1-6
d_call: -
v_call: TRBV7-3
cdr3_aa: CASSLGGERDNSPLHF
cdr3_nt: TGTGCCAGCAGCCTCGGAGGGGAGAGAGATAATTCACCCCTCCACTTT

clone_size: few
j_call: TRBJ2-7
d_call: -
v_call: TRBV28
cdr3_aa: CASKGRGAGWRYEQYF
cdr3_nt: TGTGCCAGCAAGGGCAGGGGGGCTGGATGGAGGTACGAGCAGTACTTC

clone_size: -
j_call: TRBJ2-5
d_call: -
v_call: TRBV10-3
cdr3_aa: CAISGGFETQYF
cdr3_nt: TGTGCCATCAGCGGGGGTTTCGAGACCCAGTACTTC

clone_size: -
j_call: TRBJ2-1
d_call: -
v_call: TRBV6-5
cdr3_aa: CASPDSSNEQFF
cdr3_nt: TGTGCCAGCCCTGACTCCTCCAATGAGCAGTTCTTC

clone_size: -
j_call: TRBJ2-3
d_call: -
v_call: TRBV15
cdr3_aa: CATSRGVLSSTDTQYF
cdr3_nt: TGTGCCACCAGCAGAGGTGTACTATCTAGCACAGATACGCAGTATTTT

clone_size: -
j_call: TRBJ2-7
d_call: TRBD1
v_call: TRBV11-2
cdr3_aa: CASSVGTGGSQYF
cdr3_nt: TGTGCCAGCAGCGTCGGGACAGGGGGATCGCAGTACTTC

clone_size: -
j_call: TRBJ2-3
d_call: TRBD2
v_call: TRBV7-3
cdr3_aa: CASSQTSGGSTDTQYF
cdr3_nt: TGTGCCAGCAGCCAGACTAGCGGGGGGTCCACAGATACGCAGTATTTT

clone_size: -
j_call: TRBJ2-7
d_call: -
v_call: TRBV6-5
cdr3_aa: CASTLDRGIWEQYF
cdr3_nt: TGTGCCAGCACTCTGGACCGGGGGATTTGGGAGCAGTACTTC

clone_size: -
j_call: TRBJ2-7
d_call: TRBD1
v_call: TRBV27
cdr3_aa: CASSLSSGGVPYEQYF
cdr3_nt: TGTGCCAGCAGTTTATCGTCAGGGGGTGTTCCCTACGAGCAGTACTTC

clone_size: -
j_call: TRBJ1-2
d_call: -
v_call: TRBV28
cdr3_aa: CASIPQGPNYGYTF
cdr3_nt: TGTGCCAGTATCCCTCAGGGGCCGAACTATGGCTACACCTTC

clone_size: -
j_call: TRBJ1-1
d_call: -
v_call: TRBV25-1
cdr3_aa: CASILGDTEAFF
cdr3_nt: TGTGCCAGCATCTTAGGGGACACTGAAGCTTTCTTT

clone_size: -
j_call: TRBJ1-5
d_call: TRBD1
v_call: TRBV6-5
cdr3_aa: CAMGQGRQPQHF
cdr3_nt: TGTGCCATGGGACAGGGAAGGCAGCCCCAGCATTTT

clone_size: -
j_call: TRBJ2-5
d_call: TRBD2
v_call: TRBV3-1/TRBV3-2
cdr3_aa: CASSQEIAGPQETQYF
cdr3_nt: TGTGCCAGCAGCCAAGAAATAGCGGGACCCCAAGAGACCCAGTACTTC

clone_size: -
j_call: TRBJ2-1
d_call: -
v_call: TRBV28
cdr3_aa: CASSRGYEQFF
cdr3_nt: TGTGCCAGCAGCAGGGGCTATGAGCAGTTCTTC

clone_size: once
j_call: TRBJ2-1
d_call: TRBD1
v_call: TRBV7-2
cdr3_aa: CASSFLQGNEQFF
cdr3_nt: TGTGCCAGCAGCTTCTTACAGGGGAATGAGCAGTTCTTC

clone_size: -
j_call: TRBJ2-3
d_call: TRBD2
v_call: TRBV10-2
cdr3_aa: CASRPGLAESKSTDTQYF
cdr3_nt: TGCGCCAGCAGACCGGGACTAGCGGAATCCAAAAGCACAGATACGCAGTATTTT

clone_size: -
j_call: TRBJ2-5
d_call: TRBD1
v_call: TRBV11-2
cdr3_aa: CASSTGTAETQYF
cdr3_nt: TGTGCCAGCAGCACCGGGACAGCTGAGACCCAGTACTTC

clone_size: -
j_call: TRBJ1-5
d_call: -
v_call: TRBV5-1
cdr3_aa: CASSLAGIQGGQPQHF
cdr3_nt: TGCGCCAGCAGCTTGGCCGGAATACAGGGCGGTCAGCCCCAGCATTTT